The 30 T cell receptor beta chains given below trace back to one sample, sequenced in a study of blood T cell repertoires in COVID-19. Here immunoSEQ multiplex PCR was the method, and the copy in TCRdb shows in-frame clones only, minus some. The data hold about 150,000 clones, with 70% to 85% observed a single time. Sequencing was done on a sample of peripheral blood. The receptors derive from a man aged 60 to 75 with COVID-19, enrolled during active disease.

The chain employs TRBV28 and TRBJ1-2; D ambiguous. Germline V gene data show CDR1 as MDHEN and CDR2 as SYDVKM. CDR3 length: 14 residues. The V end lost 2 bases, the J end lost 1 base, and 8 bases lay between the germline ends. Written as DNA, the CDR3 is TGTGCCAGCAGTTTAGAACAGAATAACTATGGCTACACCTTC. As protein: CASSLEQNNYGYTF.

The CDR3 region has the DNA TGTGCCAGTATAGGACAGTTAGGATCTTCTGGGGCCAACGTCCTGACTTTC. Translating gives CASIGQLGSSGANVLTF. The chain carries TRBV19 and TRBJ2-6, with D maybe TRBD1 (6 bases). The V and J ends lost 7 bases and 1 base respectively, with 17 bases between them. This CDR3 is 17 amino acids long. Looked up from germline, CDR1 is LNHDA and CDR2 is SQIVND (reference sequence).

J is TRBJ2-7 and V is TRBV5-1; D unclear. The germline CDR1 and CDR2 sequences are SGHRS and YFSETQ. This CDR3 comprises 13 residues. V was trimmed by 3 bases and J by 2 bases, leaving 9 bases between them. CDR3 nucleotides: TGCGCCAGCAGCTACCTACCAACCTACGAGCAGTACTTC. It codes for CASSYLPTYEQYF.

This clone was seen more than once but under ten times. The chain uses TRBV5-1 and TRBJ2-1; 8 bases are shared with TRBD1. This CDR3 spans 14 amino acids. CDR1 and CDR2 (germline): SGHRS, YFSETQ. Trimming removed 4 bases from V and 6 bases from J; junction bases left unmatched: 6. CDR3 amino acids: CASSTGDRTNEQFF. CDR3 bases: TGCGCCAGCAGCACGGGGGACAGGACCAATGAGCAGTTCTTC.

This chain uses TRBV6-5 with TRBJ1-4, with TRBD1 matching 7 bases. Looked up from germline, CDR1 is MNHEY and CDR2 is SVGAGI. Trimming removed 2 bases from V and 2 bases from J; junction bases left unmatched: 2. This CDR3 spans 15 amino acids. In nucleotides, the CDR3 is TGTGCCAGCAGTTACACGACAGGGACTAATGAAAAACTGTTTTTT. Residues: CASSYTTGTNEKLFF.

The J gene is TRBJ1-5, the V gene TRBV28, with 10 bases fitting TRBD1. The length of the CDR3 is 16 residues. Germline V gives CDR1 MDHEN, CDR2 SYDVKM. V lost 5 bases, J lost 1 base, and 5 bases stayed unmatched. DNA for the CDR3: TGTGCCAGCAGTACTAGGACAGGGGGAAGCAATCAGCCCCAGCATTTT. Translation gives CASSTRTGGSNQPQHF. Complete variable domain (other parts from reference TRBV28 and TRBJ1-5): DVKVTQSSRYLVKRTGEKVFLECVQDMDHENMFWYRQDPGLGLRLIYFSYDVKMKEKGDIPEGYSVSREKKERFSLILESASTNQTSMYLCASSTRTGGSNQPQHFGDGTRLSIL.

The chain carries TRBV19 and TRBJ1-6, with TRBD1 identical over 7 bases. CDR3 length equals 15 residues. The ends lost 6 bases at V and 8 bases at J; junction bases unmatched: 10. CDR1 is LNHDA, CDR2 SQIVND, per germline (reference sequence). The DNA for the CDR3 is TGTGCCAGTAGGGAACAGGGGATAGGTGATTCACCCCTCCACTTT. Protein sequence: CASREQGIGDSPLHF.

V usage is TRBV28 and J usage is TRBJ1-1; D is perhaps TRBD1 (6 bases). Germline lookup yields CDR1 MDHEN and CDR2 SYDVKM. The CDR3 spans 15 residues. Trimming left V 3 bases short and J 0 bases short, with 11 bases between. In DNA form, the CDR3 reads TGTGCCAGCAGTTTGGACAGAAGCATGAACACTGAAGCTTTCTTT. Protein sequence: CASSLDRSMNTEAFF.

This chain joins TRBV7-9 and TRBJ1-2, with 7 bases aligning to TRBD1. Germline CDR1 and CDR2: SEHNR and FQNEAQ (reference sequence). CDR3 length: 15 amino acids. The J segment lost 7 bases and the V segment lost 3 bases, leaving 11 bases of the junction unmatched. CDR3 nucleotide sequence: TGTGCCAGCAGCTTGGTTCAGACAGGGAATCTTGGCTACACCTTC. Protein product: CASSLVQTGNLGYTF.

The J gene is TRBJ2-6, the V gene TRBV5-1; D is perhaps TRBD2 (6 bases). Germline CDR1 SGHRS, CDR2 YFSETQ. V dropped 3 bases and J dropped 4 bases, with 20 bases sitting between them. This CDR3 is 18 amino acids long. The CDR3 bases are TGCGCCAGCAGCTCCGGGGGATTGGGGTTAGACGGGGCCAACGTCCTGACTTTC. This encodes CASSSGGLGLDGANVLTF.

The V call is TRBV7-2, the J call TRBJ2-1, with 10 bases lining up with TRBD1. The CDR3 extends over 13 amino acids. Per the germline V gene, CDR1 is SGHTA and CDR2 is FQGNSA. Unmatched junction bases numbered 0, after V lost 6 bases and J lost 4 bases. CDR3 in amino acids: CASRGQGYNEQFF. DNA for the CDR3: TGTGCCAGCAGGGGACAGGGGTACAATGAGCAGTTCTTC. The full variable domain, rest sourced from reference TRBV7-2 and TRBJ2-1, is GAGVSQSPSNKVTEKGKDVELRCDPISGHTALYWYRQSLGQGLEFLIYFQGNSAPDKSGLPSDRFSAERTGGSVSTLTIQRTQQEDSAVYLCASRGQGYNEQFFGPGTRLTVL.

This clone was recorded only once. Additional DNA sequences in this sample encode the identical CDR3. This chain connects TRBV4-2 to TRBJ1-1; D gene unclear. Trimming took off 1 base at V and 1 base at J, with 7 bases between the two ends. Germline-derived CDR1 and CDR2 are LGHNA and YNFKEQ. The CDR3 runs to 14 residues. The CDR3 sequence is CASSQGQANTEAFF. In nucleotides, the CDR3 is TGTGCCAGCAGCCAAGGGCAGGCGAACACTGAAGCTTTCTTT.

The V call is TRBV19, the J call TRBJ2-7, with 9 bases identical to TRBD1. Germline CDR1 is LNHDA and CDR2 is SQIVND (reference sequence). The V and J ends lost 5 bases and 5 bases, in that order; junction bases with no gene match: 10. The CDR3 loop spans 15 amino acids. This CDR3 is CASSGGWDRAHEQYF. The CDR3 bases are TGTGCCAGTAGTGGGGGATGGGACAGGGCCCACGAGCAGTACTTC.

The J gene is TRBJ1-2, the V gene TRBV11-2; no clear D. Germline V CDR1 and CDR2: SGHAT, FQNNGV. V lost 5 bases, J lost 3 bases, and 16 bases lay in between. The CDR3 covers 15 residues. The CDR3 reads CASSPSNGPHYGYTF. The DNA of the CDR3 is TGTGCCAGCAGCCCAAGTAATGGCCCACACTATGGCTACACCTTC.

The chain combines TRBV2 with TRBJ2-1; 12 bases are shared with TRBD2. J lost 4 bases, V lost 6 bases, and 1 base had no gene match. The CDR3 sequence is 14 residues long. The germline CDR1 and CDR2 sequences are SNHLY and FYNNEI. The CDR3 DNA follows: TGTGCCAGCAGAGGACTAGCGGGATACAATGAGCAGTTCTTC. This sequence encodes CASRGLAGYNEQFF.

The V call is TRBV28, the J call TRBJ2-7, with a tentative D call TRBD1 (5 bases). The CDR3 has 15 residues. Trimming took off 3 bases at V and 3 bases at J, with 15 bases between the two ends. The V gene's germline CDR1 is MDHEN and CDR2 SYDVKM. CDR3 DNA: TGTGCCAGCAGTTTCATAGGGGCAGGTAGCTACGAGCAGTACTTC. Its translation: CASSFIGAGSYEQYF.

The J gene is TRBJ2-7, the V gene TRBV5-8, with 11 nucleotides matching TRBD2. This CDR3 is built from 15 residues. The J segment lost 6 bases and the V segment lost 4 bases, leaving 9 bases of the junction unmatched. Germline CDR1 reads SGHTS; CDR2 reads YDEGEE. CDR3 in DNA: TGTGCCAGCAGCGGGGGACTAGCGGTCCTCACCGAGCAGTACTTC. As protein: CASSGGLAVLTEQYF. The full variable domain, in which reference TRBV5-8 and TRBJ2-7 provide the parts outside the CDR3, is EAGVTQSPTHLIKTRGQQATLRCSPISGHTSVYWYQQALGLGLQFLLWYDEGEERNRGNFPPRFSGRQFPNYSSELNVNALELEDSALYLCASSGGLAVLTEQYFGPGTRLTVT.

This chain connects TRBV28 to TRBJ1-4, with 7 bases that match TRBD1. Germline CDR1 MDHEN, CDR2 SYDVKM. The trim removed 5 bases at V and 5 bases at J, leaving 8 bases unmatched. CDR3 length: 15 residues. Here the CDR3 DNA reads TGTGCCAGCAGTAGACGGGACAGCACAAATGAAAAACTGTTTTTT. Translated, it gives CASSRRDSTNEKLFF.

A single count supports this clone. This chain joins TRBV19 and TRBJ2-7, with 7 bases lining up with TRBD1. The CDR3 length is 14 residues. Germline trimming cut 6 bases from V and 3 bases from J; bases unmatched to any gene: 8. Germline V lookup: CDR1 LNHDA, CDR2 SQIVND (reference sequence). The CDR3 loop reads CASSETGSGYEQYF. The CDR3 coding sequence is TGTGCCAGTAGCGAGACAGGGTCAGGCTACGAGCAGTACTTC. The full variable domain, in which reference TRBV19 and TRBJ2-7 provide the parts outside the CDR3, is DGGITQSPKYLFRKEGQNVTLSCEQNLNHDAMYWYRQDPGQGLRLIYYSQIVNDFQKGDIAEGYSVSREKKESFPLTVTSAQKNPTAFYLCASSETGSGYEQYFGPGTRLTVT.

The CDR3 nucleotides are TGTGCCAGTAGTATGGACAGCTCAAATCAGCCCCAGCATTTT. Its translation: CASSMDSSNQPQHF. The rearrangement joins TRBV19 to TRBJ1-5; maybe TRBD1 (6 bases). V was trimmed by 3 bases and J by 4 bases, leaving 10 bases between them. The germline CDR1 and CDR2 sequences are LNHDA and SQIVND (reference sequence). The CDR3 covers 14 residues.

The chain recombines TRBV24-1 with TRBJ2-1; perhaps TRBD2 as D (5 bases). Germline CDR1 KGHDR, CDR2 SFDVKD. With 7 bases removed from V and 0 bases from J, the gap between germline ends came to 12 bases. The CDR3 covers 15 residues. The CDR3 loop is CATSVGGSSYNEQFF. The CDR3 DNA sequence: TGTGCCACCAGCGTCGGTGGGAGCTCCTACAATGAGCAGTTCTTC.

The chain couples TRBV12-3 or TRBV12-4 to TRBJ1-1; 7 bases agree with TRBD1. V gave up 7 bases and J gave up 0 bases; unmatched junction bases: 2. The CDR3 totals 13 residues. The CDR3 DNA sequence: TGTGCCAGCAACAGGGGATTGAACACTGAAGCTTTCTTT. Residues: CASNRGLNTEAFF.

This clone was detected once. The chain uses TRBV7-8 and TRBJ1-1; possible D gene TRBD1, 5 bases. Trimming removed 7 bases at V and 4 bases at J, with 10 bases between. Germline V lookup: CDR1 SGHVS, CDR2 FQNEAQ. The CDR3 spans 12 residues. This CDR3 reads CASTQGSTEAFF. The CDR3 coding sequence is TGTGCCAGCACGCAGGGTTCCACTGAAGCTTTCTTT.

In this sample, this clone turned up a few times. V usage is TRBV7-3 and J usage is TRBJ2-2; D is uncertain. This CDR3 contains 15 residues. With 1 base removed from V and 4 bases from J, the gap between germline ends came to 10 bases. Germline V gene sequence: CDR1 SGHTA, CDR2 FQGTGA. In DNA, the CDR3 is TGTGCCAGCAGCTTAAATTTAGCCCGCACCGGGGAGCTGTTTTTT. Encoded protein: CASSLNLARTGELFF.

The chain uses TRBV3-1 (or the pseudogene TRBV3-2) and TRBJ1-4; possibly TRBD1 for D (6 bases). This CDR3 comprises 17 residues. Trimming removed 0 bases at V and 0 bases at J, with 11 bases between. Germline V gene data show CDR1 as LGHDT and CDR2 as YNNKEL (reference sequence). The CDR3 loop is CASSQDGGAATNEKLFF. CDR3 sequence (DNA): TGTGCCAGCAGCCAAGATGGGGGCGCGGCAACTAATGAAAAACTGTTTTTT.

The gene calls are TRBV6-5 and TRBJ1-1; tentatively, D is TRBD1 (5 bases). CDR1 is MNHEY and CDR2 is SVGAGI in the germline V gene. This CDR3 is built from 15 residues. The V and J ends lost 0 bases and 4 bases respectively, with 12 bases between them. The CDR3 region is CASSYSGHLGTEAFF. The DNA of the CDR3 is TGTGCCAGCAGTTACTCGGGGCACTTGGGCACTGAAGCTTTCTTT.

The chain is built from TRBV19 and TRBJ1-5; TRBD1 aligns across 7 bases. Germline V gene sequence: CDR1 LNHDA, CDR2 SQIVND (reference sequence). Trimming removed 4 bases from V and 0 bases from J; junction bases left unmatched: 6. CDR3 length: 16 amino acids. The CDR3 is CASSTSTGVSNQPQHF. CDR3 nucleotide sequence: TGTGCCAGTAGTACCTCCACAGGGGTTAGCAATCAGCCCCAGCATTTT.

CDR3 sequence reads: CASSFGGGLSYNEQFF. CDR3 nucleotides: TGTGCCAGCAGCTTCGGGGGGGGCCTGTCCTACAATGAGCAGTTCTTC. The genes are TRBV7-9 and TRBJ2-1; 8 bases map to TRBD2. Germline V lookup: CDR1 SEHNR, CDR2 FQNEAQ (reference sequence). The V gene end was trimmed by 3 bases and the J gene end by 1 base; junction bases not matched to a gene: 5. The CDR3 runs 16 residues.

J is TRBJ2-7 and V is TRBV15; perhaps TRBD1 as D (6 bases). Germline CDR1 and CDR2: LNHNV and YYDKDF (reference sequence). V lost 8 bases, J lost 4 bases, and 18 bases lay in between. The CDR3 is 14 residues long. This CDR3 reads CATRGTGRSYEQYF. CDR3 DNA: TGTGCCACCCGCGGCACAGGGCGGTCATACGAGCAGTACTTC.

The chain recombines TRBV11-2 with TRBJ2-1; D might be TRBD2 (5 bases). CDR1 is SGHAT and CDR2 is FQNNGV in the germline V gene. The CDR3 length is 15 residues. V was clipped by 4 bases and J by 0 bases, with 10 bases between them. Written as DNA, the CDR3 is TGTGCCAGCAGCTCGACCACTAGCTCCTACAATGAGCAGTTCTTC. Translation gives CASSSTTSSYNEQFF.